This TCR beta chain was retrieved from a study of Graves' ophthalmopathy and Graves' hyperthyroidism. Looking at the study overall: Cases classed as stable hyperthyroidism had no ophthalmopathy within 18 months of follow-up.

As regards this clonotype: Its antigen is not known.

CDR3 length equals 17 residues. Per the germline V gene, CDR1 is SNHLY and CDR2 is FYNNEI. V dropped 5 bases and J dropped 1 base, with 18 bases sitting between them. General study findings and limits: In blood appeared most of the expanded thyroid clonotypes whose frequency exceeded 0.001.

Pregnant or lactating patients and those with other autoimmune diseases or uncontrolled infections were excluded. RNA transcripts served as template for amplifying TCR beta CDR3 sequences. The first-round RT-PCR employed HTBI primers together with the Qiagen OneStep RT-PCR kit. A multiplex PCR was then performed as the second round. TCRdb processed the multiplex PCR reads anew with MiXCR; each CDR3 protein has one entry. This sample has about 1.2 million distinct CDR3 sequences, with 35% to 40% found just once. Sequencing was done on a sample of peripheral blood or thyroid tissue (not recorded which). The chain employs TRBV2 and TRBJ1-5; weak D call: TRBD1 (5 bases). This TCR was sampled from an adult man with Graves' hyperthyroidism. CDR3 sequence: CASSREGLGDSNQPQHF. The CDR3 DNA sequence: TGTGCCAGCAGTCGTGAGGGTCTGGGGGACAGCAATCAGCCCCAGCATTTT. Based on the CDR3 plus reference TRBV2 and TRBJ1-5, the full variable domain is EPEVTQTPSHQVTQMGQEVILRCVPISNHLYFYWYRQILGQKVEFLVSFYNNEISEKSEIFDDQFSVERPDGSNFTLKIRSTKLEDSAMYFCASSREGLGDSNQPQHFGDGTRLSIL.